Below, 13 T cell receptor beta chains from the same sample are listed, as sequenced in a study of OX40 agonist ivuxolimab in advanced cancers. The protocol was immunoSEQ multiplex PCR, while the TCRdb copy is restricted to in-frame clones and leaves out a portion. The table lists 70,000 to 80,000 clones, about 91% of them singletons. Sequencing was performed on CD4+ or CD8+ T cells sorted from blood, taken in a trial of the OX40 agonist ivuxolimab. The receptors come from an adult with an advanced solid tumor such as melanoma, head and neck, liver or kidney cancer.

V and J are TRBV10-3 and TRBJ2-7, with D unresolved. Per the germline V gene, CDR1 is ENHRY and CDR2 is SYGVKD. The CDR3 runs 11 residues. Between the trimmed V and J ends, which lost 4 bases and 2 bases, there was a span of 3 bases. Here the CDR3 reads CAISATYEQYF. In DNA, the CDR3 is TGTGCCATCAGTGCCACCTACGAGCAGTACTTC.

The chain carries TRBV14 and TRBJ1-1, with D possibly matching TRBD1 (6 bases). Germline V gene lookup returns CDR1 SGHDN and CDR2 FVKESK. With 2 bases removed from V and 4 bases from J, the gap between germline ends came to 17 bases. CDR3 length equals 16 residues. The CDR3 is CASSQFGRGAGTEAFF. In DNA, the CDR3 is TGTGCCAGCAGCCAATTCGGGCGGGGGGCCGGCACTGAAGCTTTCTTT.

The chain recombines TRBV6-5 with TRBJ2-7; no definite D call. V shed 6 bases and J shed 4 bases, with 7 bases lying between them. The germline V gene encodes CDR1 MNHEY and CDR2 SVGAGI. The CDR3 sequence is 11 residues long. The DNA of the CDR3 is TGTGCCAGCAGACCCAGTTACGAGCAGTACTTC. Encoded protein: CASRPSYEQYF.

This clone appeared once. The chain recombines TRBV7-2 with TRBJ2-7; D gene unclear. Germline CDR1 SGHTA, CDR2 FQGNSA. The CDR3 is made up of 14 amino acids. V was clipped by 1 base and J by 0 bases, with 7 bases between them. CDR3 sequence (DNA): TGTGCCAGCAGCTTAGAATCCCACTCCTACGAGCAGTACTTC. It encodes CASSLESHSYEQYF. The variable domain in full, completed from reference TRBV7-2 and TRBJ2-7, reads GAGVSQSPSNKVTEKGKDVELRCDPISGHTALYWYRQSLGQGLEFLIYFQGNSAPDKSGLPSDRFSAERTGGSVSTLTIQRTQQEDSAVYLCASSLESHSYEQYFGPGTRLTVT.

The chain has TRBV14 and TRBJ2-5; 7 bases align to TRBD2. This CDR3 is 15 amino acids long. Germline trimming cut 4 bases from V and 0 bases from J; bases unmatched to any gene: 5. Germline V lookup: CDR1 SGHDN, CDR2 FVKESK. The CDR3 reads CASSPIAGYQETQYF. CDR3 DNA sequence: TGTGCCAGCAGCCCAATAGCGGGTTACCAAGAGACCCAGTACTTC.

As DNA, the CDR3 is TGCGCCAGCAGCACATCGACAGCGAACACTGAAGCTTTCTTT. It translates to CASSTSTANTEAFF. The chain links TRBV5-1 to TRBJ1-1; weak D call: TRBD1 (5 bases). V shed 4 bases and J shed 1 base, with 11 bases lying between them. The CDR3 totals 14 residues. Germline CDR1 is SGHRS and CDR2 is YFSETQ.

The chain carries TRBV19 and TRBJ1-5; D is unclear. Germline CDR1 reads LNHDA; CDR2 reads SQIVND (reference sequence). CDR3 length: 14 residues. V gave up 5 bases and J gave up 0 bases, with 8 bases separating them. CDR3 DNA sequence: TGTGCCAGTAGTCTTGCCTATAGCAATCAGCCCCAGCATTTT. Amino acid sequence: CASSLAYSNQPQHF.

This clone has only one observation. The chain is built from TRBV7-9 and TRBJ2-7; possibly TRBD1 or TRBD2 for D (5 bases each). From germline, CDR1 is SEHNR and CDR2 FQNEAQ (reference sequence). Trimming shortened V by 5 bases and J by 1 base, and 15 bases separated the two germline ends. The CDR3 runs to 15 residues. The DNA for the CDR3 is TGTGCCAGCAGCCTACAACCGGGACGATCCTACGAGCAGTACTTC. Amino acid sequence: CASSLQPGRSYEQYF.

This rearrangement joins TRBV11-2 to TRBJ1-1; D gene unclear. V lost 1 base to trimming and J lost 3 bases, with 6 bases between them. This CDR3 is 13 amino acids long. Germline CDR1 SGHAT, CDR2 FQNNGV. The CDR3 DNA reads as TGTGCCAGCAGCTTAGTACAAGACACTGAAGCTTTCTTT. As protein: CASSLVQDTEAFF. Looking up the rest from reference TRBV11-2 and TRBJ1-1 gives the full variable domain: EAGVAQSPRYKIIEKRQSVAFWCNPISGHATLYWYQQILGQGPKLLIQFQNNGVVDDSQLPKDRFSAERLKGVDSTLKIQPAKLEDSAVYLCASSLVQDTEAFFGQGTRLTVV.

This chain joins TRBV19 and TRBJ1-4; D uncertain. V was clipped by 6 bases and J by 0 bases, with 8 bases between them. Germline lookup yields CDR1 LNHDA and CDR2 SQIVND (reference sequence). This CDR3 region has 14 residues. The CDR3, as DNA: TGTGCCAGTAGCTCAGCCTCAACTAATGAAAAACTGTTTTTT. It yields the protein CASSSASTNEKLFF.

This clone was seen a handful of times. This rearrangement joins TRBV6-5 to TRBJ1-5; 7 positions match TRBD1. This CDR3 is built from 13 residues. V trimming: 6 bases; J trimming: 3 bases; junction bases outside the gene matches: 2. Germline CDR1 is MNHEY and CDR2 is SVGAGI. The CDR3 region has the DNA TGTGCCAGCAGGACAGGGCTCAATCAGCCCCAGCATTTT. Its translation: CASRTGLNQPQHF.

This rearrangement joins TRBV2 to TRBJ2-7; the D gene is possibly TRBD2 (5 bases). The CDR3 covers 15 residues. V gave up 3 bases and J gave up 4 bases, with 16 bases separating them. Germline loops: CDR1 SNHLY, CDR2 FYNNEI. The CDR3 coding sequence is TGTGCCAGCAGTGAGTCCGGGGTATCAATATACGAGCAGTACTTC. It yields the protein CASSESGVSIYEQYF.

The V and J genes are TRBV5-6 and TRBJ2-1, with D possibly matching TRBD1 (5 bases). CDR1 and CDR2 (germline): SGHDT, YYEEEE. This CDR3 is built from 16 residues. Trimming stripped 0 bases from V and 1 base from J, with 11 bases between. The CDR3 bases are TGTGCCAGCAGCTTGGGGGGCGCATATTCCTACAATGAGCAGTTCTTC. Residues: CASSLGGAYSYNEQFF.